A selection of T cell receptor beta chains follows, all from one sample in a study of cytomegalovirus exposure and HLA in healthy donors. Using immunoSEQ multiplex PCR, the repertoire was profiled, and TCRdb retains in-frame clones only, with some absent. The repertoire holds some 160,000 clones, with over 70% as singletons. The sample comprised PBMCs. These receptors all stem from a woman in her thirties or forties in good health and CMV-seropositive. CDR3s include the opening cysteine and the closing phenylalanine or tryptophan. D genes are given only for firm matches. Clone size is given for some rows only: seen once, a few or many times, or a class if the clone is expanded.

J	size	V	D	CDR3	DNA
TRBJ2-5	NA	TRBV29-1	TRBD2	CSVEASGGVGETQYF	TGCAGCGTGGAGGCTAGCGGGGGGGTGGGGGAGACCCAGTACTTC
TRBJ2-1	NA	TRBV4-3	NA	CASSQGGAYNEQFF	TGCGCCAGCAGCCAAGGGGGAGCTTACAATGAGCAGTTCTTC
TRBJ2-1	NA	TRBV6-4	NA	CASSDRGTEHNEQFF	TGTGCCAGCAGTGACCGGGGGACAGAGCACAATGAGCAGTTCTTC
TRBJ1-1	NA	TRBV29-1	NA	CSVAKFGDTEAFF	TGCAGCGTTGCAAAATTTGGAGACACTGAAGCTTTCTTT
TRBJ1-4	NA	TRBV7-9	NA	CASSFYLQGPNEKLFF	TGTGCCAGCAGCTTTTATTTACAGGGACCCAATGAAAAACTGTTTTTT
TRBJ1-1	few	TRBV7-9	NA	CASSFVGGTEAFF	TGTGCCAGCAGCTTTGTGGGGGGCACTGAAGCTTTCTTT
TRBJ2-5	NA	TRBV6-5	NA	CASSYGRGETQYF	TGTGCCAGCAGTTACGGCCGGGGAGAGACCCAGTACTTC
TRBJ1-2	NA	TRBV18	NA	CASSPPSSRAYGYTF	TGTGCCAGCTCACCACCCTCGTCGAGGGCCTATGGCTACACCTTC
TRBJ1-6	NA	TRBV19	NA	CASSIGIGASGNSPLHF	TGTGCCAGTAGTATAGGAATCGGTGCGTCGGGGAATTCACCCCTCCACTTT
TRBJ1-2	NA	TRBV11-2	NA	CASSLLGRALYGYTF	TGTGCCAGCAGCTTATTAGGCAGGGCATTGTATGGCTACACCTTC
TRBJ2-7	NA	TRBV5-4	NA	CASSPTRDSYEQYF	TGTGCCAGCAGCCCGACTAGGGACAGCTACGAGCAGTACTTC
TRBJ2-1	once	TRBV7-3	NA	CASNSGGHEQFF	TGTGCCAGCAACTCCGGAGGGCATGAGCAGTTCTTC
TRBJ1-2	NA	TRBV5-4	NA	CASSLAGDGYTF	TGTGCCAGCAGCTTGGCGGGAGATGGCTACACCTTC
TRBJ1-6	NA	TRBV7-3	TRBD1	CASSPTGAGGSPLHF	TGTGCCAGCAGCCCGACAGGGGCCGGGGGTTCACCCCTCCACTTT
TRBJ1-4	NA	TRBV2	NA	CASSDIAYRNVEEKLFF	TGTGCCAGCAGTGACATCGCCTACAGGAATGTGGAAGAAAAACTGTTTTTT
TRBJ1-4	NA	TRBV15	NA	CATSRGQTDSGDPYEKLFF	TGTGCCACCAGCAGAGGCCAGACCGATTCAGGGGACCCTTATGAAAAACTGTTTTTT
TRBJ2-7	NA	TRBV7-8	NA	CASSRTFSGLYSYEQYF	TGTGCCAGCAGCCGAACCTTTTCAGGGCTGTACTCCTACGAGCAGTACTTC
TRBJ1-3	once	TRBV15	TRBD1	CATSRGGQGGTGNTIYF	TGTGCCACCAGCAGAGGCGGACAGGGGGGGACTGGAAACACCATATATTTT
TRBJ2-5	NA	TRBV10-3	NA	CAISESNQGRETQYF	TGTGCCATCAGTGAGTCGAATCAGGGAAGGGAGACCCAGTACTTC
TRBJ2-7	NA	TRBV14	TRBD1	CASSQARTGASEQYF	TGTGCCAGCAGCCAAGCTAGGACAGGGGCATCCGAGCAGTACTTC
TRBJ1-5	NA	TRBV2	TRBD1	CASSVDRVDQPQHF	TGTGCCAGCAGCGTCGACAGGGTGGATCAGCCCCAGCATTTT
TRBJ1-3	NA	TRBV27	NA	CASRSRGGNTIYF	TGTGCCAGCAGGTCGAGGGGGGGAAACACCATATATTTT
TRBJ2-7	many	TRBV4-2	TRBD1	CASSQVRGTGVGPFYEQYF	TGTGCCAGCAGCCAAGTGCGGGGGACAGGGGTCGGCCCTTTCTACGAGCAGTACTTC
TRBJ2-7	NA	TRBV9	NA	CASSVRTDSYEQYF	TGTGCCAGCAGCGTGCGGACTGATTCCTACGAGCAGTACTTC